Listed below are T cell receptor beta chains from one sample, sequenced in a study of T cells in localized non-small cell lung cancer. Using immunoSEQ multiplex PCR, the repertoire was profiled, and TCRdb retains in-frame clones only, with some absent. The sample lists 70,000 to 95,000 clones; approximately 90% were seen once. Source: PBMCs, taken before any cancer treatment. These receptors came from a woman aged 40 to 75 with stage II squamous cell lung carcinoma. Each CDR3 is given with its conserved first and last residue. The order of the fields is clone size, J gene, V gene, D gene, CDR3 length, CDR3 DNA, CDR3 protein. A D gene is named only where the DNA matches it firmly. The size field is filled for only some rows; it gives once, few, many or a size class.

>-|TRBJ1-3|TRBV2|-|14
TGTGCCAGCAGACAGGGACTCTCTGGAAACACCATATATTTT
CASRQGLSGNTIYF
>-|TRBJ1-2|TRBV5-5|-|15
TGTGCCAGCAGCTTGGGAATTCCAGGGGATGGCGGCTACACCTTC
CASSLGIPGDGGYTF
>-|TRBJ1-4|TRBV7-6|-|17
TGTGCCAGCAGCCCCTTCGGAGGTGAGGGGCATAATGAAAAACTGTTTTTT
CASSPFGGEGHNEKLFF
>-|TRBJ1-1|TRBV11-3|TRBD1|13
TGTGCCAGCAGCTGGACAGGGCTCACTGAAGCTTTCTTT
CASSWTGLTEAFF
>-|TRBJ2-7|TRBV7-8|TRBD1|14
TGTGCCAGCAGCCAGGACAGGGGATCCTACGAGCAGTACTTC
CASSQDRGSYEQYF
>-|TRBJ2-1|TRBV10-3|-|14
TGTGCCATCAAGGCTAGCTCTTCCTACAATGAGCAGTTCTTC
CAIKASSSYNEQFF
>medium-sized|TRBJ1-2|TRBV5-1|-|14
TGCGCCAGCAGCCCCCCGGGAGGGTTCGGTGGCTACACCTTC
CASSPPGGFGGYTF
>-|TRBJ2-7|TRBV28|-|14
TGTGCCAGCAGTTCAAACAGAGGCTCCTACGAGCAGTACTTC
CASSSNRGSYEQYF
>-|TRBJ2-7|TRBV5-1|-|14
TGCGCCAGCAGCTTAGGGTCTGGGTCCTACGAGCAGTACTTC
CASSLGSGSYEQYF
>-|TRBJ1-6|TRBV10-3|TRBD1|14
TGTGCCATCAGTACCGGGACAGGGGCGTTGGCCCTCCACTTT
CAISTGTGALALHF
>-|TRBJ1-2|TRBV7-9|-|13
TGTGCCAGCACCATGACGGATGGCTATGGCTACACCTTC
CASTMTDGYGYTF
>-|TRBJ1-1|TRBV19|-|15
TGTGCCACTATTCCCGGACGGCCTGGGAACACTGAAGCTTTCTTT
CATIPGRPGNTEAFF
>-|TRBJ2-3|TRBV5-1|TRBD2|16
TGCGCCAGCAGCTTGGGACTAGCGATAGGCACAGATACGCAGTATTTT
CASSLGLAIGTDTQYF
>-|TRBJ1-1|TRBV6-1|-|13
TGTGCCAGCAGGCACAGGGAGGGGGCTGAAGCTTTCTTT
CASRHREGAEAFF
>-|TRBJ2-3|TRBV19|TRBD2|15
TGTGCCAGTAACCCGAGCGGGGTCACCACAGATACGCAGTATTTT
CASNPSGVTTDTQYF
>-|TRBJ1-1|TRBV6-5|-|13
TGTGCCAGCAGATTTATGAAAAGCACTGAAGCTTTCTTT
CASRFMKSTEAFF
>-|TRBJ1-1|TRBV9|-|15
TGTGCCAGCAGCCCAGGAGCACAGGGGAACACTGAAGCTTTCTTT
CASSPGAQGNTEAFF
>-|TRBJ2-5|TRBV20-1|-|11
TGCAGTGCACGGGCCACCCCGGCCCAGTACTTC
CSARATPAQYF
>-|TRBJ1-4|TRBV5-1|-|15
TGCGCCAGCAGCTTGGGGTCAGCAACTAATGAAAAACTGTTTTTT
CASSLGSATNEKLFF
>-|TRBJ2-3|TRBV19|-|17
TGTGCCAGTAGTATACAGTCTTTTTGGGACACCACAGATACGCAGTATTTT
CASSIQSFWDTTDTQYF
>-|TRBJ1-5|TRBV30|-|15
TGTGCCTGGAGTGCCAACCCCCAGGGGAGTCAGCCCCAGCATTTT
CAWSANPQGSQPQHF
>-|TRBJ2-1|TRBV10-3|TRBD2|15
TGTGCCACCGGGCGCGGGAGCTTAACCTACAATGAGCAGTTCTTC
CATGRGSLTYNEQFF
>few|TRBJ1-1|TRBV5-4|TRBD1|13
TGTGCCAGCAGCCAACAGGGGAGTCGAGAAGCTTTCTTT
CASSQQGSREAFF